This is a list of T cell receptor beta chains from one sample in a study of T cell responses to AZD1222 COVID-19 vaccine. Profiling relied on immunoSEQ multiplex PCR, and the TCRdb table lists in-frame clones only, not all of them. Here the sample spans 100,000 to 150,000 clones, approximately 90% being singletons. Sequencing used peripheral blood, obtained on day 0 of AZD1222 vaccination. The receptors stem from an adult in good health. Each CDR3 is given with its conserved first and last residue. Fields, in order: D gene, J gene, V gene, clone size, CDR3 DNA, CDR3 protein. The D gene is left open where the match is weak. Not every row has a clone size; where given, it reads once, few, many or a size class.

TRBD2 TRBJ2-1 TRBV2 NA TGTGCCAGCAGTGCAACTAGCGGGAGAACGGGAGAGCAGTTCTTC CASSATSGRTGEQFF
TRBD1 TRBJ1-4 TRBV5-4 NA TGTGCCAGCAGCCGCCCTAAGGACAGGGAGGATGAAAAACTGTTTTTT CASSRPKDREDEKLFF
TRBD2 TRBJ2-5 TRBV5-1 NA TGCGCCAGCAGCTTGTATAGCGGGGGCCAAGAGACCCAGTACTTC CASSLYSGGQETQYF
TRBD1 TRBJ1-5 TRBV7-9 NA TGTGCCAGCGGACAGGGGTTTTCCAATCAGCCCCAGCATTTT CASGQGFSNQPQHF
NA TRBJ2-2 TRBV28 NA TGTGCCAGCAGCCCCAGCGGTAACTCGAACACCGGGGAGCTGTTTTTT CASSPSGNSNTGELFF
NA TRBJ1-4 TRBV7-2 NA TGTGCCAGCAGCTTACAGGGAGGGAGGGGAAATGAAAAACTGTTTTTT CASSLQGGRGNEKLFF
NA TRBJ1-5 TRBV5-4 NA TGTGCCAGCAGCTTGGGAGGGTCCCAGCCCCAGCATTTT CASSLGGSQPQHF
TRBD1 TRBJ1-5 TRBV2 few TGTGCCAGCAGTGAAGGAGACAGGGGGCGTCAGCCCCAGCATTTT CASSEGDRGRQPQHF
TRBD1 TRBJ1-2 TRBV27 NA TGTGCCAGCAGTCTAGACAGGGGGGCCGGCTACACCTTC CASSLDRGAGYTF
NA TRBJ2-5 TRBV13 once TGTGCCAGCAGCCCACCGCGCGGGACACATCCATTACAAGAGACCCAGTACTTC CASSPPRGTHPLQETQYF
NA TRBJ1-2 TRBV12-3/TRBV12-4 once TGTGCCAGCAGACGGTGGGGGGATGGCTACACCTTC CASRRWGDGYTF
NA TRBJ1-3 TRBV6-5 NA TGTGCCAGCGCTATCTCTGGAAACACCATATATTTT CASAISGNTIYF
NA TRBJ1-2 TRBV14 NA TGTGCCAGCAGCCGGACAGTCGGCGAGTATGGCTACACCTTC CASSRTVGEYGYTF
NA TRBJ1-2 TRBV7-8 once TGTGCCAGCAGCTTGAACAGGGAGTCGGTAGGCTACACCTTC CASSLNRESVGYTF
NA TRBJ1-1 TRBV5-1 NA TGCGCCAGCAGCAGCCAGGCAGCCAACACTGAAGCTTTCTTT CASSSQAANTEAFF
NA TRBJ2-5 TRBV15 NA TGTGCCACCAGCAGGGATGGGACGTCAGAGACCCAGTACTTC CATSRDGTSETQYF
NA TRBJ1-4 TRBV5-1 NA TGCGCCAGCAGCCCCTCTACGGGACAACTGAATGAAAAACTGTTTTTT CASSPSTGQLNEKLFF
NA TRBJ2-7 TRBV4-3 NA TGCGCCAGCAGCCAAGATCTTGGTCCGGGGGACGAGCAGTACTTC CASSQDLGPGDEQYF
TRBD1 TRBJ2-7 TRBV6-1 NA TGTGCCAGCAGTGAAGATCCAGGGGGCTCCTACGAGCAGTACTTC CASSEDPGGSYEQYF
NA TRBJ1-5 TRBV13 once TGTGCCAGCAGCTTAGGTTCTGGCAATCAGCCCCAGCATTTT CASSLGSGNQPQHF
NA TRBJ2-2 TRBV6-2/TRBV6-3 NA TGTGCCAGCAGCTTTCCCCCGGGGTCACCGGCCACCGGGGAGCTGTTTTTT CASSFPPGSPATGELFF
TRBD2 TRBJ2-7 TRBV30 NA TGTGCCTGGAGCGGACTAGCGGGGTTAGAGCAGTACTTC CAWSGLAGLEQYF
NA TRBJ2-1 TRBV27 NA TGTGCCAGCAGTTTCCGGGGGCTGAGGAATGAGCAGTTCTTC CASSFRGLRNEQFF
NA TRBJ1-2 TRBV7-2 NA TGTGCCAGCAGCTTAGGGGTAATGGGGGGAGGCTACACCTTC CASSLGVMGGGYTF
TRBD1 TRBJ2-7 TRBV5-3 few TGTGCCAGAAGCCGAATTAATAACAGGGGCCCTCTTTACGAGCAGTACTTC CARSRINNRGPLYEQYF
NA TRBJ1-4 TRBV5-5 NA TGTGCCAGCAGCCCCTGGGGGACTAATGAAAAACTGTTTTTT CASSPWGTNEKLFF
NA TRBJ1-2 TRBV5-6 NA TGTGCCAGCAGCTTGATGGACTTGGGTAACTATGGCTACACCTTC CASSLMDLGNYGYTF
TRBD1 TRBJ1-2 TRBV15 NA TGTGCCACCAGCGATTTGCCCCGGGACAGGGGTAACTATGGCTACACCTTC CATSDLPRDRGNYGYTF
NA TRBJ1-4 TRBV10-2 NA TGCGCCAGCAGCGCAGCTGAAAAACTGTTTTTT CASSAAEKLFF
NA TRBJ2-3 TRBV4-2 once TGTGCCAGCAGCCAAGATGGCCTTCCCACAGATACGCAGTATTTT CASSQDGLPTDTQYF